The 5 T cell receptor beta chains below come from one sample, sequenced in a study of radiation and T cells in renal cell carcinoma. The time point: blood 2 weeks post-SBRT. The treatment here: 15 Gy SBRT to primary tumor, nephrectomy 4 weeks later. Sequencing used immunoSEQ multiplex PCR; TCRdb keeps in-frame clones, though not all of them. Of roughly 130,000 clones in the sample, about 81% were seen once. The material sequenced was blood, taken from a patient whose treatment included radiotherapy and nephrectomy. The receptors were sampled from a woman aged 55-75 years with renal cell carcinoma.

This clone was seen once. This chain links TRBV5-4 with TRBJ1-2; no definite D call. Deletions cut 4 bases from V and 0 bases from J, with 10 bases between. This CDR3 contains 14 residues. Looked up from germline, CDR1 is SGHNT and CDR2 is YYREEE (reference sequence). CDR3: CASSPRRTNYGYTF. CDR3 in DNA: TGTGCCAGCAGCCCCCGGCGGACTAACTATGGCTACACCTTC.

The V and J genes are TRBV4-3 and TRBJ1-2; D gene uncertain. Germline lookup yields CDR1 LGHNA and CDR2 YSLEER. The CDR3 sequence is 13 residues long. V was pared by 3 bases and J by 4 bases, with 9 bases between. CDR3 sequence (DNA): TGCGCCAGCAGCCACGGACGGAGCTATGGCTACACCTTC. Residues: CASSHGRSYGYTF.

This clone was seen a single time. The chain uses TRBV6-5 and TRBJ2-2; D gene unclear. Germline CDR1 is MNHEY and CDR2 is SVGAGI. Trimming removed 6 bases at V and 7 bases at J, with 9 bases between. The CDR3 has 12 residues. As DNA, the CDR3 is TGTGCCAGCAGCCGTTCTGGCGGGGAGCTGTTTTTT. It translates to CASSRSGGELFF.

The chain is built from TRBV27 and TRBJ1-2, with D unresolved. The CDR3 runs 13 residues. Germline V gene sequence: CDR1 MNHEY, CDR2 SMNVEV (reference sequence). Trimming pared 4 bases from V and 4 bases from J, leaving 10 bases between. CDR3 DNA sequence: TGTGCCAGCAGTTCCCGGGCGTTCTATGGCTACACCTTC. It specifies CASSSRAFYGYTF.

The chain has TRBV10-1 and TRBJ1-1, with D possibly TRBD1 on 5 matching bases. The CDR3 runs to 14 residues. CDR1 is WNHNN and CDR2 is SYGVQD in the germline V gene (reference sequence). The V and J ends lost 0 bases and 8 bases respectively, with 13 bases between them. The CDR3 DNA is TGCGCCAGCAGTGAGTCTGGGGGTTTCGAGGAAGCTTTCTTT. Translated: CASSESGGFEEAFF.